The 21 T cell receptor beta chains reported below all come from one sample, sequenced in a study of Graves' ophthalmopathy and Graves' hyperthyroidism. TCR beta CDR3 regions were amplified from RNA transcripts. RT-PCR in the first round used HTBI primers; a second-round multiplex PCR followed. TCRdb independently ran MiXCR on the multiplex PCR reads; one entry per CDR3 protein. This sample has just over 400,000 distinct CDR3 sequences, with approximately 21% found just once. Sequenced material: peripheral blood. The receptors derive from a woman between 18 and 30 years old with stable Graves' hyperthyroidism.

This clonotype has at least ten counts. In DNA, the CDR3 is TGTGCCAGCAGCGTAGGAGGGACTAGCGGGAGTCAAGAGACCCAGTACTTC. Its protein product is CASSVGGTSGSQETQYF. The rearrangement joins TRBV9 to TRBJ2-5; 14 bases agree with TRBD2. The CDR3 loop spans 17 amino acids. Per the germline V gene, CDR1 is SGDLS and CDR2 is YYNGEE. J lost 2 bases, V lost 0 bases, and 3 bases had no gene match.

V usage is TRBV6-2 or TRBV6-3 and J usage is TRBJ2-7; 8 bases are a match to TRBD2. Germline trimming cut 5 bases from V and 3 bases from J; bases unmatched to any gene: 9. The germline V gene encodes CDR1 MNHEY and CDR2 SVGEGT. The CDR3 sequence is 15 residues long. CDR3 amino acids: CASSPQGAGDYEQYF. Written as DNA, the CDR3 is TGTGCCAGCAGTCCCCAAGGAGCGGGGGACTACGAGCAGTACTTC.

This clonotype was detected many times. The chain recombines TRBV19 with TRBJ1-5; 11 nucleotides match TRBD1. Germline V gene sequence: CDR1 LNHDA, CDR2 SQIVND (reference sequence). The CDR3 sequence is 17 residues long. CDR3 sequence reads: CATKPGQGGYSNQPQHF. CDR3 coding DNA: TGTGCAACGAAGCCGGGACAGGGGGGGTATAGCAATCAGCCCCAGCATTTT.

The gene calls are TRBV12-3 or TRBV12-4 and TRBJ1-2; 7 positions match TRBD1. The CDR3 loop spans 14 amino acids. The V and J ends lost 5 bases and 4 bases, in that order; junction bases with no gene match: 7. The CDR3 coding sequence is TGTGCCAGCAGTGAACGGGACAGTATCTATGGCTACACCTTC. Translation gives CASSERDSIYGYTF.

This clonotype came up many times. The chain uses TRBV11-2 and TRBJ2-7, with D uncertain. V dropped 3 bases and J dropped 2 bases, with 23 bases sitting between them. CDR1 SGHAT and CDR2 FQNNGV come from the germline V gene. This CDR3 has 18 residues. The CDR3 DNA reads TGTGCCAGCAGCTTTAATAAGCGCACAATCGTCCTTCCCTACGAGCAGTACTTC. Translation: CASSFNKRTIVLPYEQYF.

There are many counts of this clonotype. The chain links TRBV7-9 to TRBJ2-5; D ambiguous. The CDR3 is made up of 12 amino acids. Germline CDR1 reads SEHNR; CDR2 reads FQNEAQ (reference sequence). With 5 bases removed from V and 5 bases from J, the gap between germline ends came to 9 bases. The CDR3 nucleotides read TGTGCCAGCAGCCGAAACAAGGAGACCCAGTACTTC. The encoded protein is CASSRNKETQYF.

This clonotype was seen a few times. This chain joins TRBV5-1 and TRBJ1-1, with D possibly TRBD1 on 6 matching bases. This CDR3 contains 15 residues. V was trimmed by 2 bases and J by 5 bases, leaving 16 bases between them. Germline CDR1 SGHRS, CDR2 YFSETQ. The CDR3 protein is CASSFPPGGRTEAFF. CDR3 in DNA: TGCGCCAGCAGCTTCCCCCCGGGGGGCAGGACTGAAGCTTTCTTT.

As for this clonotype: A much larger clone lies a single base off, so this may be a read error. The V and J genes are TRBV19 and TRBJ2-3; 7 positions agree with TRBD1. The J call may be in error: the DNA end matches TRBJ1-5 better. Germline V gives CDR1 LNHDA, CDR2 SQIVND (reference sequence). The CDR3 runs 13 residues. As DNA, the CDR3 is TGTGCCAGTACACAGGGGAGCACAGATACGCAGCATTTT. Encoded protein: CASTQGSTDTQHF.

About this clonotype: One base away lies a much larger clone, so this may be a sequencing read error. V usage is TRBV20-1 and J usage is TRBJ1-1, with D uncertain. The CDR3 loop spans 14 amino acids. The germline CDR1 and CDR2 sequences are DFQATT and SNEGSKA (reference sequence). CDR3 in amino acids: CSARRGQEKVESFF. DNA for the CDR3: TGCAGTGCTAGGAGAGGGCAGGAGAAAGTTGAATCTTTCTTT.

This clonotype was found a few times. Since a much larger clone is just one base distant, this may be a read error. The chain recombines TRBV2 with TRBJ2-2; the D gene is possibly TRBD1 (6 bases). The CDR3 is made up of 15 amino acids. The V gene's germline CDR1 is SNHLY and CDR2 FYNNEI. The CDR3 loop is CASSGLRGSTGELCF. For the CDR3, the DNA is TGTGCCAGCAGTGGGTTGAGGGGGAGCACCGGGGAGCTGTGTTTT.

This clonotype was observed at least ten times. The chain employs TRBV6-1 and TRBJ1-6, with TRBD1 matching 8 bases. This CDR3 region has 15 residues. CDR1 and CDR2 (germline): MNHNS, SASEGT. V lost 5 bases and J lost 8; bases outside the gene matches: 8. The CDR3 DNA reads TGTGCCAGCAGTCCGGACAGGGTTGAGTATTCACCCCTCCACTTT. This gives the protein CASSPDRVEYSPLHF.

This sequence joins TRBV6-1 and TRBJ1-2; perhaps TRBD1 as D (6 bases). Looked up from germline, CDR1 is MNHNS and CDR2 is SASEGT. The V end was cut by 3 bases, the J end by 0 bases, with 14 bases between. The CDR3 is made up of 16 amino acids. The DNA of the CDR3 is TGTGCCAGCAGTGATTATGACAGGCCGACTAACTATGGCTACACCTTC. Protein product: CASSDYDRPTNYGYTF.

The chain couples TRBV4-1 to TRBJ2-2; D is perhaps TRBD2 (5 bases). CDR3 length: 19 residues. Germline-derived CDR1 and CDR2 are MGHRA and YSYEKL. V lost 3 bases and J 7 bases, leaving 27 bases between the germline ends. In DNA form, the CDR3 reads TGCGCCAGCAGCCACCCCCCTGACACACCGGGTAGCGTCGGCGGGGAGCTGTTTTTT. Encoded protein: CASSHPPDTPGSVGGELFF.

This clonotype was observed many times. The chain recombines TRBV28 with TRBJ2-5; D might be TRBD2 (6 bases). The length of the CDR3 is 16 residues. The germline V gene has CDR1 MDHEN and CDR2 SYDVKM. V dropped 0 bases and J dropped 1 base, with 12 bases sitting between them. CDR3 protein: CASSLWAGRTQETQYF. The CDR3 DNA reads TGTGCCAGCAGTTTATGGGCGGGAAGGACCCAAGAGACCCAGTACTTC.

This sequence joins TRBV6-1 and TRBJ1-2; D call uncertain. V gave up 7 bases and J gave up 8 bases, with 8 bases separating them. In germline, CDR1 is MNHNS, CDR2 SASEGT. The CDR3 consists of 10 residues. The CDR3 nucleotides read TGTGCCAGCAAGGGTACGGGCTACACCTTC. It translates to CASKGTGYTF.

At least ten counts were recorded for this clonotype. A read error may produce the germline difference seen at one junction end. This rearrangement joins TRBV10-3 to TRBJ2-4; tentatively, D is TRBD1 (6 bases). Germline V lookup: CDR1 ENHRY, CDR2 SYGVKD. The CDR3 contains 14 residues. The CDR3 nucleotides are TGTGCCATCAGTGAGTCGCCCAGGGGTGACATTAAGTACTTC. It encodes CAISESPRGDIKYF.

This clonotype was observed many times. The CDR3 region has the DNA TGTGCCAGCAGCCGACTAGCGGACCTCTCCTACGAGCAGTACTTC. As protein: CASSRLADLSYEQYF. V and J are TRBV12-3 or TRBV12-4 and TRBJ2-7, with TRBD2 identical over 9 bases. CDR3 length equals 15 residues. J was trimmed by 0 bases and V by 6 bases; bases with no gene match: 6.

This clonotype has a count of ten or more. The rearrangement uses TRBV24-1 and TRBJ2-2; D not certain. CDR1 and CDR2 (germline): KGHDR, SFDVKD. This CDR3 has 14 amino acids. V was clipped by 9 bases and J by 5 bases, with 15 bases between them. The CDR3: CATAPQQATGELFF. The CDR3 bases are TGTGCCACCGCCCCCCAACAAGCGACCGGGGAGCTGTTTTTT.

This clonotype was seen ten or more times. The chain carries TRBV12-3 or TRBV12-4 and TRBJ2-5; TRBD2 matches at 10 bases. This CDR3 comprises 14 residues. The V segment lost 4 bases and the J segment 2 bases; nucleotides outside the gene matches: 1. The CDR3 DNA reads TGTGCCAGCAGTTCAGCGGGAGGGCAAGAGACCCAGTACTTC. Its translation is CASSSAGGQETQYF.

There are many counts of this clonotype. The chain employs TRBV6-1 and TRBJ1-1; 7 nucleotides line up with TRBD1. Germline CDR1 reads MNHNS; CDR2 reads SASEGT. The CDR3 is 15 amino acids. The J segment lost 11 bases and the V segment lost 1 base, leaving 13 bases of the junction unmatched. The chain's CDR3 is CASSEGEEGAEGAFF. CDR3 bases: TGTGCCAGCAGTGAAGGGGAGGAGGGGGCTGAAGGGGCTTTCTTT.

This clonotype was found a few times. The CDR3 does not end in the conserved phenylalanine or tryptophan, so this is likely a read error. The chain joins TRBV6-5 to TRBJ1-2; 8 nucleotides align to TRBD1. V lost 2 bases, J lost 4 bases, and 3 bases stayed unmatched. The length of the CDR3 is 14 residues. CDR1 is MNHEY and CDR2 is SVGAGI in the germline V gene. The CDR3 region has the DNA TGTGCCAGCAGTTACGGCACAGGGGGCTATGGCTACACCGTC. Protein: CASSYGTGGYGYTV.